What follows are 17 T cell receptor beta chains derived from one specimen sequenced in a study of T cell changes during pregnancy in multiple sclerosis. Libraries were prepared by immunoSEQ multiplex PCR; TCRdb keeps only in-frame clonotypes and omits some of them. The table lists about 84,000 clones, over 90% of them singletons, with 2.5% in the top ten. Source: peripheral blood, taken in the third trimester of pregnancy. These receptors were taken from a female donor with multiple sclerosis, enrolled in a pregnancy study.

This chain's CDR3 is CAIALAGAYEQYF. The CDR3, as DNA: TGTGCCATCGCTCTAGCGGGGGCCTACGAGCAGTACTTC. This chain links TRBV10-3 with TRBJ2-7, with 10 bases identical to TRBD2. CDR1 and CDR2 (germline): ENHRY, SYGVKD. Losses at the gene ends were 8 bases for V and 2 bases for J; bases not matched to a gene: 3. This CDR3 is 13 amino acids long.

V usage is TRBV7-8 and J usage is TRBJ1-2; D uncertain. V was trimmed by 1 base and J by 6 bases, leaving 12 bases between them. Germline loops: CDR1 SGHVS, CDR2 FQNEAQ. This CDR3 has 14 amino acids. The DNA of the CDR3 is TGTGCCAGCAGCTTAGGCACAGTCTCTAATGGCTACACCTTC. Translation: CASSLGTVSNGYTF.

V gene TRBV9 combines with J gene TRBJ1-2; D not certain. Trimming removed 1 base at V and 5 bases at J, with 18 bases between. This CDR3 contains 16 residues. CDR1 and CDR2 (germline): SGDLS, YYNGEE. The CDR3 DNA reads TGTGCCAGCAGCGTATCTCGTACCGGCGGGGTGTATGGCTACACCTTC. It codes for CASSVSRTGGVYGYTF.

The chain is built from TRBV7-8 and TRBJ2-7, with a weak D call TRBD1 (6 bases). Deletions cut 5 bases from V and 0 bases from J, with 11 bases between. Germline assignment: CDR1 SGHVS and CDR2 FQNEAQ. This CDR3 is built from 14 residues. CDR3 bases: TGTGCCAGCAGCCACCGGGACAACTCCTACGAGCAGTACTTC. This gives the protein CASSHRDNSYEQYF.

V usage is TRBV10-2 and J usage is TRBJ2-1, with a weak D call TRBD2 (6 bases). Germline assignment: CDR1 WSHSY and CDR2 SAAADI. V was cut by 3 bases and J by 4 bases, with 16 bases left in between. This CDR3 is built from 16 residues. The CDR3 sequence: CASSDWREPPYNEQFF. The CDR3 DNA reads TGCGCCAGCAGTGACTGGCGGGAACCCCCTTACAATGAGCAGTTCTTC.

The J gene is TRBJ2-3, the V gene TRBV5-1; D might be TRBD2 (5 bases). The CDR3 runs to 13 residues. Germline-derived CDR1 and CDR2 are SGHRS and YFSETQ. Deletions cut 6 bases from V and 0 bases from J, with 8 bases between. Here the CDR3 reads CASTGESTDTQYF. The CDR3 nucleotides are TGCGCCAGCACCGGGGAAAGCACAGATACGCAGTATTTT.

The genes are TRBV11-3 and TRBJ1-4, with 9 bases lining up with TRBD1. Germline V CDR1 and CDR2: SGHNT, YENEEA. The junction had 8 bases not matched to a gene; V was cut back by 5 bases and J by 4 bases. The CDR3 spans 16 residues. CDR3 in amino acids: CASSQLPGQGNEKLFF. In nucleotides, the CDR3 is TGTGCCAGCAGCCAACTACCGGGACAGGGTAATGAAAAACTGTTTTTT. The full variable domain, with the rest looked up from reference TRBV11-3 and TRBJ1-4, is EAGVVQSPRYKIIEKKQPVAFWCNPISGHNTLYWYLQNLGQGPELLIRYENEEAVDDSQLPKDRFSAERLKGVDSTLKIQPAELGDSAVYLCASSQLPGQGNEKLFFGSGTQLSVL.

The V gene is TRBV5-1, the J gene TRBJ2-3; the match to TRBD2 covers 14 bases. Germline V gene lookup returns CDR1 SGHRS and CDR2 YFSETQ. V was pared by 4 bases and J by 2 bases, with 3 bases of the junction left unmatched. The CDR3 totals 16 residues. The CDR3 region has the DNA TGCGCCAGCAGCAGGACTAGCGGGGGGCCCACAGATACGCAGTATTTT. Protein product: CASSRTSGGPTDTQYF.

A few counts support this clone. The chain couples TRBV27 to TRBJ1-1; D perhaps matches TRBD1 (5 bases). CDR1 is MNHEY, CDR2 SMNVEV, per germline (reference sequence). V lost 4 bases, J lost 8 bases, and 20 bases lay in between. This CDR3 has 15 residues. CDR3 nucleotides: TGTGCCAGCAGTTGGGGCCTTGAGTCGACCGGGGAAGCTTTCTTT. This codes for CASSWGLESTGEAFF.

This clone has only a few counts. The genes are TRBV6-5 and TRBJ1-2, with TRBD1 matching 10 bases. CDR1 MNHEY and CDR2 SVGAGI come from the germline V gene. The J segment lost 0 bases and the V segment lost 6 bases, leaving 1 base of the junction unmatched. The CDR3 has 14 residues. As DNA, the CDR3 is TGTGCCAGCAGGACAGGGGGCTCTAACTATGGCTACACCTTC. Its protein is CASRTGGSNYGYTF.

The chain combines TRBV7-2 with TRBJ2-1, with a possible D match to TRBD1 (5 bases). Germline lookup yields CDR1 SGHTA and CDR2 FQGNSA. Deletions cut 2 bases from V and 8 bases from J, with 13 bases between. This CDR3 has 14 amino acids. CDR3 residues: CASSLQGLLDEQFF. Here the CDR3 DNA reads TGTGCCAGCAGCTTACAGGGCCTCCTAGATGAGCAGTTCTTC.

There are a few counts of this clone. The chain carries TRBV10-1 and TRBJ1-2; D call uncertain. Trimming pared 3 bases from V and 0 bases from J, leaving 8 bases between. Per germline, CDR1 WNHNN and CDR2 SYGVQD (reference sequence). The CDR3 sequence is 14 residues long. The CDR3 spells CASSDTVANYGYTF. The CDR3, as DNA: TGCGCCAGCAGTGATACAGTTGCTAACTATGGCTACACCTTC.

This rearrangement joins TRBV11-2 to TRBJ1-1; 8 bases align to TRBD1. Germline CDR1 and CDR2: SGHAT and FQNNGV. The CDR3 is 15 amino acids. V was pared by 5 bases and J by 6 bases, with 11 bases of the junction left unmatched. The CDR3 here is CASSPPDRVRAEAFF. CDR3 nucleotide sequence: TGTGCCAGCAGCCCACCGGACAGGGTAAGAGCTGAAGCTTTCTTT.

The rearrangement joins TRBV7-3 to TRBJ2-7, with D possibly being TRBD2 (6 bases). This CDR3 is 13 amino acids long. V gave up 3 bases and J gave up 5 bases, with 11 bases separating them. Germline CDR1 SGHTA, CDR2 FQGTGA. The CDR3 DNA reads TGTGCCAGCAGCTTCACTAGCACCCACGAGCAGTACTTC. Its translation: CASSFTSTHEQYF.

The chain combines TRBV4-2 with TRBJ2-2, with a weak D call TRBD1 (5 bases). The CDR3 consists of 16 residues. V was clipped by 0 bases and J by 3 bases, with 11 bases between them. CDR1 LGHNA and CDR2 YNFKEQ come from the germline V gene. The CDR3 coding sequence is TGTGCCAGCAGCCAAGATGCAGGGTCGGACACCGGGGAGCTGTTTTTT. It codes for CASSQDAGSDTGELFF.

The chain has TRBV11-2 and TRBJ2-7; no reliable D call. Germline V gene sequence: CDR1 SGHAT, CDR2 FQNNGV. Trimming removed 2 bases at V and 2 bases at J, with 13 bases between. This CDR3 is 15 amino acids long. CDR3 amino acids: CASSLTADIAYEQYF. CDR3 DNA sequence: TGTGCCAGCAGCTTAACGGCAGACATAGCCTACGAGCAGTACTTC.

The rearrangement links TRBV6-5 to TRBJ1-2, with 7 bases fitting TRBD1. After removal of 1 base from V and 4 bases from J, the junction contained 9 bases not matched to a gene. Germline V gene lookup returns CDR1 MNHEY and CDR2 SVGAGI. The CDR3 runs to 16 residues. CDR3 sequence: CASSYWRGQDLYGYTF. In DNA form, the CDR3 reads TGTGCCAGCAGTTACTGGCGCGGACAGGACCTCTATGGCTACACCTTC.